The 11 T cell receptor beta chains listed next were all sequenced from one sample in a study of OX40 agonist ivuxolimab in advanced cancers. Only in-frame clones appear in the TCRdb table, and some are missing; sequencing was by immunoSEQ multiplex PCR. The top ten hold 0.72% of the sample, which has around 80,000 clones, over 75% seen once. The sample was CD4+ or CD8+ T cells sorted from blood, taken in a trial of the OX40 agonist ivuxolimab. These receptors originate from an adult with an advanced solid tumor such as melanoma, head and neck, liver or kidney cancer.

The gene calls are TRBV19 and TRBJ2-1; possibly TRBD2 for D (5 bases). V was clipped by 4 bases and J by 0 bases, with 10 bases between them. Germline lookup yields CDR1 LNHDA and CDR2 SQIVND (reference sequence). The CDR3 consists of 15 residues. This CDR3 is CASSKTAVSYNEQFF. The CDR3 region has the DNA TGTGCCAGTAGTAAAACAGCGGTCTCCTACAATGAGCAGTTCTTC.

The chain recombines TRBV7-2 with TRBJ2-3; 11 bases are shared with TRBD1. Germline V gene data show CDR1 as SGHTA and CDR2 as FQGNSA. This CDR3 is 16 amino acids long. J gave up 7 bases and V 4 bases, and 10 bases lay outside the gene matches. The CDR3 spells CASSSSRTGGAYTQYF. CDR3 bases: TGTGCCAGCAGCTCCAGTAGGACAGGGGGCGCGTATACGCAGTATTTT.

The chain has TRBV27 and TRBJ2-3, with D unresolved. CDR3 length: 14 residues. Germline V lookup: CDR1 MNHEY, CDR2 SMNVEV (reference sequence). Trimming stripped 3 bases from V and 0 bases from J, with 7 bases between. The CDR3 nucleotides are TGTGCCAGCAGTTTTACCGACAGCACAGATACGCAGTATTTT. Translation: CASSFTDSTDTQYF.

The V gene is TRBV19, the J gene TRBJ1-2; 10 nucleotides match TRBD1. Trimming cost V 2 bases and J 5 bases; bases outside gene matches: 5. Germline values: CDR1 LNHDA, CDR2 SQIVND (reference sequence). This CDR3 is built from 15 residues. The CDR3 loop reads CASSIFGTGVYGYTF. The CDR3 region has the DNA TGTGCCAGTAGTATATTCGGGACAGGGGTATATGGCTACACCTTC.

V is TRBV18 and J is TRBJ1-1; the D is unclear. Trimming removed 3 bases at V and 4 bases at J, with 12 bases between. CDR1 KGHSH and CDR2 LQKENI come from the germline V gene. This CDR3 is built from 14 residues. Here the CDR3 reads CASSPVSQVTEAFF. The CDR3 DNA sequence: TGTGCCAGCTCACCTGTGTCGCAGGTCACTGAAGCTTTCTTT.

The chain is built from TRBV11-3 and TRBJ2-1, with 7 bases fitting TRBD2. CDR1 SGHNT and CDR2 YENEEA come from the germline V gene. This CDR3 has 13 amino acids. With V trimmed by 8 bases and J by 6 bases, 7 bases remained unmatched. CDR3 in DNA: TGTGCCAGCTCTGGGCGGGAGTCCAATGAGCAGTTCTTC. This codes for CASSGRESNEQFF.

V is TRBV11-2 and J is TRBJ2-1, with a weak D call TRBD2 (5 bases). CDR1 and CDR2 (germline): SGHAT, FQNNGV. This CDR3 region has 13 residues. The V end was cut by 6 bases, the J end by 5 bases, with 11 bases between. The CDR3 is CASRYGLNNEQFF. The CDR3 coding sequence is TGTGCCAGCAGATACGGACTGAACAATGAGCAGTTCTTC.

The genes are TRBV10-3 and TRBJ2-3; TRBD2 matches at 7 bases. V trimming: 5 bases; J trimming: 3 bases; junction bases outside the gene matches: 5. The CDR3 loop spans 14 amino acids. CDR1 and CDR2 (germline): ENHRY, SYGVKD. CDR3 DNA: TGTGCCATCAGTTTGCAGGGAGGGACAGATACGCAGTATTTT. This gives the protein CAISLQGGTDTQYF.

The V call is TRBV29-1, the J call TRBJ2-7, with 9 bases fitting TRBD1. The V gene's germline CDR1 is SQVTM and CDR2 ANQGSEA. Trimming removed 4 bases from V and 6 bases from J; junction bases left unmatched: 4. This CDR3 contains 12 residues. In DNA form, the CDR3 reads TGCAGCGTTGGACAGGGGGTCCCCGAGCAGTACTTC. Translated, it gives CSVGQGVPEQYF.

A few counts support this clone. The chain employs TRBV7-2 and TRBJ1-3; D is possibly TRBD1 (5 bases). The CDR3 is made up of 15 amino acids. Germline CDR1 and CDR2: SGHTA and FQGNSA. V gave up 1 base and J gave up 4 bases, with 11 bases separating them. The CDR3 DNA reads as TGTGCCAGCAGCTTAGTCGGGGCGGAAGGAAACACCATATATTTT. This translates into CASSLVGAEGNTIYF.

The chain joins TRBV6-1 to TRBJ1-6; D remains ambiguous. V dropped 1 base and J dropped 7 bases, with 8 bases sitting between them. This CDR3 comprises 14 residues. Per the germline V gene, CDR1 is MNHNS and CDR2 is SASEGT. As DNA, the CDR3 is TGTGCCAGCAGTGAAGTGTACAGAAATTCACCCCTCCACTTT. This encodes CASSEVYRNSPLHF.